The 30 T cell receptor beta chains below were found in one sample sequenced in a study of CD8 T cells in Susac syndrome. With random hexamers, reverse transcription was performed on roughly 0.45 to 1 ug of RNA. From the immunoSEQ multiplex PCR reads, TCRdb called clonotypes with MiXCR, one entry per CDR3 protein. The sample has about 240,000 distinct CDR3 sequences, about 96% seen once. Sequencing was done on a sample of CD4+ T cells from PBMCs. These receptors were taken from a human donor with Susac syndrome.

CDR3 bases: TGTGCCAGCAGCACTAGCGGCCAATCCCAAGAGACCCAGTACTTC. Encoded protein: CASSTSGQSQETQYF. J is TRBJ2-5 and V is TRBV9; 8 bases match TRBD2. V shed 4 bases, J shed 1 base, and the junction held 6 bases outside the gene matches. The CDR3 loop spans 15 amino acids. CDR1 is SGDLS, CDR2 YYNGEE, per germline.

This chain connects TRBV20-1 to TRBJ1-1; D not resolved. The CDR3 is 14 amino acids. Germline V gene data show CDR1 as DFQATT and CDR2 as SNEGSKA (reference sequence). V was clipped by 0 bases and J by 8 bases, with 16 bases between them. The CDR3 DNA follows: TGCAGTGCTAGAGATCTTGGGAGTGAAAGAGAAGCTTTCTTT. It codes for CSARDLGSEREAFF.

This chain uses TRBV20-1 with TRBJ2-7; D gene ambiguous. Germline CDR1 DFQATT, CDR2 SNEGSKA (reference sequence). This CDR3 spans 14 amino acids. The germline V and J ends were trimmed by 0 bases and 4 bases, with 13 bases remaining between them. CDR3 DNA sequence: TGCAGTGCTAGAGACCCTGGACCGTTATACGAGCAGTACTTC. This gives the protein CSARDPGPLYEQYF.

CDR3 DNA: TGCAGCATATTGAGCGGGAGAGGCGAGACCCAGTACTTC. This encodes CSILSGRGETQYF. The V call is TRBV29-1, the J call TRBJ2-5; 8 bases are a match to TRBD2. The CDR3 loop spans 13 amino acids. Trimming removed 8 bases from V and 5 bases from J; junction bases left unmatched: 10. Germline-derived CDR1 and CDR2 are SQVTM and ANQGSEA.

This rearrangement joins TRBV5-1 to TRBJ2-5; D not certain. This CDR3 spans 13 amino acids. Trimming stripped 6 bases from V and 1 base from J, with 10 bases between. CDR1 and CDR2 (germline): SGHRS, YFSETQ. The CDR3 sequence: CASNPTRQETQYF. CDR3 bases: TGCGCCAGCAACCCGACCCGCCAAGAGACCCAGTACTTC.

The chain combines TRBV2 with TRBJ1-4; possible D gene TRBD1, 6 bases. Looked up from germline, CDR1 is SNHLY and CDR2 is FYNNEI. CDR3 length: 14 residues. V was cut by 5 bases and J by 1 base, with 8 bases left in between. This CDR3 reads CASSPQGTNEKLFF. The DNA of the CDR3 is TGTGCCAGCAGTCCACAGGGAACTAATGAAAAACTGTTTTTT.

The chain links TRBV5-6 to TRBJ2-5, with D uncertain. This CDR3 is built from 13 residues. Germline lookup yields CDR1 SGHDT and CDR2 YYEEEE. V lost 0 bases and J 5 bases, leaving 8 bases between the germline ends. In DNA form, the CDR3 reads TGTGCCAGCAGCTTGGCTATGGTGGAGACCCAGTACTTC. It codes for CASSLAMVETQYF.

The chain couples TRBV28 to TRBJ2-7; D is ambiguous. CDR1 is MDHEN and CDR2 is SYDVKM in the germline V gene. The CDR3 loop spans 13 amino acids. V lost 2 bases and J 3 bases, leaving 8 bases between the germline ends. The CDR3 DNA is TGTGCCAGCAGTTTAACTGGGGTCTACGAGCAGTACTTC. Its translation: CASSLTGVYEQYF.

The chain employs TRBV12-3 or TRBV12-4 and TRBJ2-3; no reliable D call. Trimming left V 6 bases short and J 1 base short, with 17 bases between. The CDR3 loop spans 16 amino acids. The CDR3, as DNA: TGTGCCAGCAGCCATGCTAGGGCATCTGGCACAGATACGCAGTATTTT. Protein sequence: CASSHARASGTDTQYF.

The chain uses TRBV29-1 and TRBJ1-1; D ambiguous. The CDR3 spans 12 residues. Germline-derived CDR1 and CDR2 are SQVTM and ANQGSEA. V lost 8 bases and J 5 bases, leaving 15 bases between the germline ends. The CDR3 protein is CSSGPTGTEAFF. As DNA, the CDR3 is TGCAGCAGTGGCCCCACGGGGACTGAAGCTTTCTTT. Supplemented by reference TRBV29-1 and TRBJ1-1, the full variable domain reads SAVISQKPSRDICQRGTSLTIQCQVDSQVTMMFWYRQQPGQSLTLIATANQGSEATYESGFVIDKFPISRPNLTFSTLTVSNMSPEDSSIYLCSSGPTGTEAFFGQGTRLTVV.

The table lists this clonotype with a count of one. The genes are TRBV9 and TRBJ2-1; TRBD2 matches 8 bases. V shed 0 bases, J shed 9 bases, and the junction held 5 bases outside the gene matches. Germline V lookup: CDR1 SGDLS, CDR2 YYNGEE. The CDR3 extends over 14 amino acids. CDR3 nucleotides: TGTGCCAGCAGCGTAGCCCACGGGAGGGGTGAGCAGTTCTTC. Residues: CASSVAHGRGEQFF.

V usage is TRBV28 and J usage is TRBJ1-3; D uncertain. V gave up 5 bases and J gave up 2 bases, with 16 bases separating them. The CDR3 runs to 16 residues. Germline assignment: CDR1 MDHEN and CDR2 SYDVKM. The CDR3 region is CASSPHGGVTGNTIYF. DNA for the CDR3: TGTGCCAGCAGTCCCCACGGCGGGGTAACTGGAAACACCATATATTTT.

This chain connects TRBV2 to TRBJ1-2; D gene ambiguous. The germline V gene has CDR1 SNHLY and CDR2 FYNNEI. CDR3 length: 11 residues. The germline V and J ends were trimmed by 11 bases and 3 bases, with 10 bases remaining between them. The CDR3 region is CALGRDYGYTF. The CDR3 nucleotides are TGTGCCCTTGGGAGGGACTATGGCTACACCTTC.

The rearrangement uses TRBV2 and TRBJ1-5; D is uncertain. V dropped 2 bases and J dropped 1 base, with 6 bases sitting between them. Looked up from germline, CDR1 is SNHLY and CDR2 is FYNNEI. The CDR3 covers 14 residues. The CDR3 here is CASSEFRSNQPQHF. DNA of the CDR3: TGTGCCAGCAGTGAATTTAGGAGCAATCAGCCCCAGCATTTT.

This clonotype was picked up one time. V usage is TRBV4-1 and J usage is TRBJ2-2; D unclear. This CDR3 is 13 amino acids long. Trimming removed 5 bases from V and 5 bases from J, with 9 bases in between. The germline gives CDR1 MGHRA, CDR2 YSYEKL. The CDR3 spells CASSTLGTGELFF. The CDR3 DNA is TGCGCCAGCAGCACCCTAGGAACCGGGGAGCTGTTTTTT.

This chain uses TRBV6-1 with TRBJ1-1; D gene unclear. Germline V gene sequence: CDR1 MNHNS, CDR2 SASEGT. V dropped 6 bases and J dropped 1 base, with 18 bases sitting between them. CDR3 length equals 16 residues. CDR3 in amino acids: CASRAGGGYRNTEAFF. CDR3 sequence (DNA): TGTGCCAGCAGGGCAGGTGGAGGGTATCGGAACACTGAAGCTTTCTTT.

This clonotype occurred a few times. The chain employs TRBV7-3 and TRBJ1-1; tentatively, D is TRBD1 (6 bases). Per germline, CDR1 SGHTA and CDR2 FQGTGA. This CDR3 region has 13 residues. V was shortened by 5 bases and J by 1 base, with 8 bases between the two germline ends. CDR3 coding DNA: TGTGCCAGCAGCATGACAGGGAACACTGAAGCTTTCTTT. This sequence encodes CASSMTGNTEAFF.

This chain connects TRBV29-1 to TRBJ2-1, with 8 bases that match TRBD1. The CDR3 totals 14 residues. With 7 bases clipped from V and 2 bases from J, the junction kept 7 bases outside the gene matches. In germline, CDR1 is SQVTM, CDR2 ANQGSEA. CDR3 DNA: TGCAGCGCGACACAGGGGGAAACCTACAATGAGCAGTTCTTC. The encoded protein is CSATQGETYNEQFF.

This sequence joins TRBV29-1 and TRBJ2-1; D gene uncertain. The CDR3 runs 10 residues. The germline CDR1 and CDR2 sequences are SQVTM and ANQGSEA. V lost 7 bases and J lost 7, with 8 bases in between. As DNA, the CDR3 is TGCAGCGAGAGCCGGAATGAGCAGTTCTTC. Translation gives CSESRNEQFF.

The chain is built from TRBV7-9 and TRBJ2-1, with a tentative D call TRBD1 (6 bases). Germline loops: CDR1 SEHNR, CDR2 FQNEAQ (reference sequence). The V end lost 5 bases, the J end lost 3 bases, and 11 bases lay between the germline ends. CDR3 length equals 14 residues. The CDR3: CASSPRGFYNEQFF. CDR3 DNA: TGTGCCAGCAGCCCTAGGGGGTTCTACAATGAGCAGTTCTTC.

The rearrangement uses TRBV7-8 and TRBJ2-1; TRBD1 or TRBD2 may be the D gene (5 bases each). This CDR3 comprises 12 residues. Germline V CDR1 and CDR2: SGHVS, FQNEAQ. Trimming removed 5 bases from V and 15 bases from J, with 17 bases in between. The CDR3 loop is CASSPRVGDGFF. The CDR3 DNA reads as TGTGCCAGCAGCCCGAGGGTAGGGGATGGGTTCTTC.

The CDR3 is CASSSRTTSAGGYTF. CDR3 nucleotides: TGTGCCAGCAGTTCCCGGACCACCTCTGCGGGTGGCTACACCTTC. The chain uses TRBV12-3 or TRBV12-4 and TRBJ1-2; no definite D call. V dropped 4 bases and J dropped 7 bases, with 19 bases sitting between them. The CDR3 is 15 residues long.

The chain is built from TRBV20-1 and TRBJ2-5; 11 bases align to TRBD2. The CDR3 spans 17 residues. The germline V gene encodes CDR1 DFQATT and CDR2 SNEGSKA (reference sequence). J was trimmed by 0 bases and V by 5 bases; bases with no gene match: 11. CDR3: CSARSGTSGPYQETQYF. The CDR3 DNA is TGCAGTGCTCGCTCCGGGACTAGCGGACCATACCAAGAGACCCAGTACTTC.

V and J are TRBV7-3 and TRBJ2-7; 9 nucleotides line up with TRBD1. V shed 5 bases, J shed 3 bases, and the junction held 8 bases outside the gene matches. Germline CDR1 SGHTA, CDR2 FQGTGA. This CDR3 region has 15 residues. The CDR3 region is CASSRSPGQGYEQYF. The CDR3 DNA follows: TGTGCCAGCAGCCGCTCTCCGGGACAGGGCTACGAGCAGTACTTC.

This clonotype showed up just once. The CDR3 reads CSVNPGGRDYGYTF. DNA of the CDR3: TGCAGCGTTAACCCGGGGGGACGGGACTATGGCTACACCTTC. The J gene is TRBJ1-2, the V gene TRBV29-1, with a weak D call TRBD1 (5 bases). The germline V gene has CDR1 SQVTM and CDR2 ANQGSEA. The CDR3 covers 14 residues. V was cut by 5 bases and J by 3 bases, with 16 bases left in between. Full variable domain (missing parts from reference TRBV29-1 and TRBJ1-2): SAVISQKPSRDICQRGTSLTIQCQVDSQVTMMFWYRQQPGQSLTLIATANQGSEATYESGFVIDKFPISRPNLTFSTLTVSNMSPEDSSIYLCSVNPGGRDYGYTFGSGTRLTVV.

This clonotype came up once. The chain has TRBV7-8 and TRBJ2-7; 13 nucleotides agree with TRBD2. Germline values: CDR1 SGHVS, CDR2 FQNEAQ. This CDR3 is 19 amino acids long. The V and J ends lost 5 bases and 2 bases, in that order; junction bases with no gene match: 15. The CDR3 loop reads CASSRTSGRYGQDPYEQYF. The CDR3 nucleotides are TGTGCCAGCAGCCGGACTAGCGGGAGATACGGTCAGGACCCCTACGAGCAGTACTTC.

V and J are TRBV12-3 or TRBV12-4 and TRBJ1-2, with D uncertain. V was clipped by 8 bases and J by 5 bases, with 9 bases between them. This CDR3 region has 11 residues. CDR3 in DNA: TGTGCCAGCGGGCCAGGATATGGCTACACCTTC. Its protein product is CASGPGYGYTF.

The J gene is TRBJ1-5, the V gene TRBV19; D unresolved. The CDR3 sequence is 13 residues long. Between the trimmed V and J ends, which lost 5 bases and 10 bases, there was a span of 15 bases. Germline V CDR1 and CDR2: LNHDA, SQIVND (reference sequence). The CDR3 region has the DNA TGTGCCAGTAGTTTAGGCGCGTCGAATCCCCAGCATTTT. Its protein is CASSLGASNPQHF.

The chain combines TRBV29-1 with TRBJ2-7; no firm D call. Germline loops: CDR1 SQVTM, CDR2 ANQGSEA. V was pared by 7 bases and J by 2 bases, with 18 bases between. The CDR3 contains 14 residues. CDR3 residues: CSASDRHHPYEQYF. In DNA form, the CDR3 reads TGCAGCGCCTCAGACCGACATCACCCCTACGAGCAGTACTTC.

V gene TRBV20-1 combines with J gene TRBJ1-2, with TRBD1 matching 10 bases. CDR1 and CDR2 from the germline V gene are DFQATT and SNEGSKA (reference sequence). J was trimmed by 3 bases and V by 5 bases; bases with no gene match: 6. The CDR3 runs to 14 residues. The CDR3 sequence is CSAGGTGAHYGYTF. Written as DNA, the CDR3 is TGCAGTGCTGGGGGGACAGGGGCCCACTATGGCTACACCTTC.